This T cell receptor beta chain was recovered during a study of blood T cell repertoires in COVID-19. Authors' data handling: Amplification from reference gene primers served as the basis for estimated nucleated cell counts. Some clones are missing from TCRdb's copy, which holds only in-frame ones; the method was immunoSEQ multiplex PCR. The V and J calls and clone size are taken from that table; D and trimming were inferred from the DNA. Of 250,000 to 400,000 clones detected, around nine tenths appear once; the ten largest clones hold 1%. V lost 3 bases and J 1 base, leaving 12 bases between the germline ends. The CDR3 length is 15 residues. Germline assignment: CDR1 LGHNA and CDR2 YNFKEQ.

Input material: peripheral blood. This sequence was found in a man aged 50-59 years with active or convalescent COVID-19. The genes are TRBV4-2 and TRBJ2-5; D possibly corresponds to TRBD1 (6 bases). CDR3 in DNA: TGTGCCAGCAGCCACGGGACAACCTTCCAAGAGACCCAGTACTTC. Encoded protein: CASSHGTTFQETQYF.